This TCR beta chain appears in the sequencing data of a study of T cell changes during pregnancy in multiple sclerosis (dated by TCRdb to between 2019 and 2020). Notes on the research overall: Changes in the T cell repertoire over the course of pregnancy were examined in this study in women with multiple sclerosis.

The CDR3 numbers 15 residues from cysteine through phenylalanine. Only CDR3 DNA remains: 45 bases, in frame from the first base. The V and J ends are trimmed by 0 bases and 2 bases, leaving 8 bases between them. As encoded in the germline V gene, CDR1 is SGHRS while CDR2 is YFSETQ. The library came from the immunoSEQ multiplex PCR assay. TCRdb provides this immuneACCESS table in a form limited to in-frame rearrangements. Some clones are lacking; in checked studies, under half of them reflect an unresolved V gene, and why the rest are absent is not known. The sample yields 65,000 to 85,000 clones; over 90% were counted once. About 0.3% of the sample is taken by the ten largest. Of note for this clone: Its antigen has not been determined. No base-level quality is on record; no much larger clone is a single base apart.

The sequence links TRBV5-1 to TRBJ1-4; a confident D gene designation cannot be given. This receptor was obtained from a female donor with multiple sclerosis, enrolled in a pregnancy study. The input for sequencing was CD4+ T cells from peripheral blood mononuclear cells, taken after pregnancy. The CDR3 here reads CASSLDGRTNEKLFF. The nucleotide sequence is TGCGCCAGCAGCTTGGATGGGAGGACTAATGAAAAACTGTTTTTT. Joined to the reference TRBV5-1 and TRBJ1-4 proteins, this CDR3 gives the full variable domain: KAGVTQTPRYLIKTRGQQVTLSCSPISGHRSVSWYQQTPGQGLQFLFEYFSETQRNKGNFPGRFSGRQFSNSRSEMNVSTLELGDSALYLCASSLDGRTNEKLFFGSGTQLSVL.